One sample yielded the 31 T cell receptor beta chains listed below, sequenced in a study of identical twins. Each CDR3 protein is one row after TCRdb ran MiXCR on the 5' RACE reads. The sample consists of about 200,000 distinct CDR3 sequences, about 11% of them appearing once. Sequencing input: memory T cells sorted from blood. All receptors derive from a man aged 45-65 years in good health.

The rearrangement links TRBV9 to TRBJ2-7, with TRBD1 as a possible D gene (6 bases). The germline V and J ends were trimmed by 4 bases and 5 bases, with 16 bases remaining between them. This CDR3 has 14 residues. Germline V gene data show CDR1 as SGDLS and CDR2 as YYNGEE. CDR3 loop: CASSPSGQIDEQYF. CDR3 DNA: TGTGCCAGCAGCCCCTCTGGACAGATTGACGAGCAGTACTTC. Supplemented by reference TRBV9 and TRBJ2-7, the full variable domain reads DSGVTQTPKHLITATGQRVTLRCSPRSGDLSVYWYQQSLDQGLQFLIQYYNGEERAKGNILERFSAQQFPDLHSELNLSSLELGDSALYFCASSPSGQIDEQYFGPGTRLTVT.

This clonotype was counted ten times or more. The genes are TRBV5-5 and TRBJ2-2, with D possibly matching TRBD1 (6 bases). The V and J ends lost 0 bases and 6 bases respectively, with 15 bases between them. Looked up from germline, CDR1 is SGHKS and CDR2 is YYEKEE (reference sequence). The CDR3 is 16 residues long. The CDR3 bases are TGTGCCAGCAGCTTGGCACAGGGTAAGAGGTCCGGGGAGCTGTTTTTT. Translating gives CASSLAQGKRSGELFF.

This clonotype has just a few counts. The chain carries TRBV3-1 and TRBJ2-5, with 9 bases identical to TRBD2. The length of the CDR3 is 16 residues. With 0 bases clipped from V and 7 bases from J, the junction kept 9 bases outside the gene matches. Germline CDR1 is LGHDT and CDR2 is YNNKEL (reference sequence). The CDR3 loop reads CASSQDPSGGRVTQYF. The CDR3 DNA reads as TGTGCCAGCAGCCAAGATCCGAGCGGGGGGCGTGTGACCCAGTACTTC.

V usage is TRBV28 and J usage is TRBJ1-6; the D gene is possibly TRBD1 (6 bases). The CDR3 has 16 amino acids. V was clipped by 1 base and J by 9 bases, with 16 bases between them. CDR1 and CDR2 from the germline V gene are MDHEN and SYDVKM. The DNA for the CDR3 is TGTGCCAGCAGTTTATACGGGGGCGCGGAATCTTCACCCCTCCACTTT. Its protein product is CASSLYGGAESSPLHF.

This clonotype showed up just a few times. The chain carries TRBV7-9 and TRBJ2-7; TRBD1 aligns across 8 bases. The germline V gene encodes CDR1 SEHNR and CDR2 FQNEAQ (reference sequence). With 4 bases clipped from V and 7 bases from J, the junction kept 6 bases outside the gene matches. There are 13 residues in the CDR3. Here the CDR3 reads CASSSWTGREQYF. CDR3 nucleotide sequence: TGTGCCAGCAGCTCTTGGACAGGGCGGGAGCAGTACTTC.

This clonotype was seen more than once but under ten times. V is TRBV28 and J is TRBJ2-4; 13 bases fit TRBD2. Trimming cost V 4 bases and J 1 base; bases outside gene matches: 16. The CDR3 runs to 21 residues. Germline values: CDR1 MDHEN, CDR2 SYDVKM. The CDR3 nucleotides read TGTGCCAGCAGTTCAATAATTTGGGGGACTAGCGGGACCGGGGCCAAAAACATTCAGTACTTC. Translation gives CASSSIIWGTSGTGAKNIQYF.

This clonotype turned up a few times. The CDR3 DNA reads TGCGCCAGCAGCCTCGGACCAGCGGGCACCGGGGAGCTGTTTTTT. Its translation: CASSLGPAGTGELFF. V is TRBV5-1 and J is TRBJ2-2; perhaps TRBD2 as D (6 bases). The CDR3 is 15 amino acids. The germline V and J ends were trimmed by 4 bases and 4 bases, with 14 bases remaining between them. Germline CDR1 reads SGHRS; CDR2 reads YFSETQ.

This clonotype was detected many times. This chain joins TRBV11-2 and TRBJ2-7; weak D call: TRBD1 (6 bases). Germline lookup yields CDR1 SGHAT and CDR2 FQNNGV. V was trimmed by 5 bases and J by 10 bases, leaving 15 bases between them. The CDR3 runs to 12 residues. CDR3 protein: CASSQVGAGQYF. CDR3 DNA: TGTGCCAGCAGCCAAGTGGGGGCTGGTCAGTACTTC.

The sample holds many counts of this clonotype. The chain carries TRBV6-2 or TRBV6-3 and TRBJ2-5; unclear D gene. The germline V and J ends were trimmed by 5 bases and 7 bases, with 11 bases remaining between them. This CDR3 spans 12 amino acids. CDR1 and CDR2 (germline): MNHEY, SVGEGT. CDR3 DNA sequence: TGTGCCAGCAGTCAACCATACGGGACCCAGTACTTC. Translating gives CASSQPYGTQYF.

This clonotype was observed a handful of times. This CDR3 reads CASSQDQVATNEKLFF. For the CDR3, the DNA is TGTGCCAGCAGCCAAGATCAAGTTGCAACTAATGAAAAACTGTTTTTT. V is TRBV3-1 and J is TRBJ1-4; D not resolved. This CDR3 is built from 16 residues. V shed 0 bases and J shed 0 bases, with 8 bases lying between them. CDR1 and CDR2 from the germline V gene are LGHDT and YNNKEL (reference sequence).

This chain uses TRBV28 with TRBJ2-3; 8 bases align to TRBD2. The germline CDR1 and CDR2 sequences are MDHEN and SYDVKM. V shed 1 base and J 11 bases; nucleotides not matched to a gene: 8. The CDR3 has 14 residues. CDR3 region: CASSLSGGGRLQYF. The CDR3, as DNA: TGTGCCAGCAGTTTATCGGGCGGCGGGAGGTTGCAGTATTTT. Filled out from reference TRBV28 and TRBJ2-3, the complete variable domain reads DVKVTQSSRYLVKRTGEKVFLECVQDMDHENMFWYRQDPGLGLRLIYFSYDVKMKEKGDIPEGYSVSREKKERFSLILESASTNQTSMYLCASSLSGGGRLQYFGPGTRLTVL.

This clonotype was detected many times. The V and J genes are TRBV6-1 and TRBJ2-7; TRBD1 agrees at 8 bases. Germline V gene data show CDR1 as MNHNS and CDR2 as SASEGT. The CDR3 covers 13 residues. The V gene end was trimmed by 4 bases and the J gene end by 3 bases; junction bases not matched to a gene: 2. CDR3 bases: TGTGCCAGCAGTGCAGGGGGCGGCTACGAGCAGTACTTC. It is translated as CASSAGGGYEQYF.

This clonotype came up a few times. The chain uses TRBV6-2 or TRBV6-3 and TRBJ1-4; 7 nucleotides align to TRBD1. Losses at the gene ends were 6 bases for V and 10 bases for J; bases not matched to a gene: 17. Germline CDR1 and CDR2: MNHEY and SVGEGT. The CDR3 extends over 16 amino acids. The CDR3 nucleotides are TGTGCCAGCAGCTTCCGGGACAGAACCCGGCAGGGAAAACTGTTTTTT. This gives the protein CASSFRDRTRQGKLFF.

The CDR3 is CASSSSTGTGDQPQHF. The DNA for the CDR3 is TGTGCCAGCAGTTCCTCTACCGGGACAGGGGATCAGCCCCAGCATTTT. V gene TRBV2 combines with J gene TRBJ1-5; 10 bases are a match to TRBD1. Trimming cost V 5 bases and J 5 bases; bases outside gene matches: 9. The CDR3 runs 16 residues. Germline V lookup: CDR1 SNHLY, CDR2 FYNNEI.

The chain has TRBV20-1 and TRBJ2-1; D remains ambiguous. Germline assignment: CDR1 DFQATT and CDR2 SNEGSKA (reference sequence). This CDR3 region has 15 residues. This CDR3 is CRAGTPGLGHNEQFF. Here the CDR3 DNA reads TGCAGGGCTGGAACTCCGGGCCTCGGGCACAATGAGCAGTTCTTC.

The V gene is TRBV19, the J gene TRBJ2-1, with TRBD1 matching 10 bases. This CDR3 has 15 residues. CDR1 and CDR2 from the germline V gene are LNHDA and SQIVND (reference sequence). With V trimmed by 4 bases and J by 6 bases, 6 bases remained unmatched. CDR3 in amino acids: CASSTRQGAPNEQFF. CDR3 DNA sequence: TGTGCCAGTAGTACCCGACAGGGGGCGCCCAATGAGCAGTTCTTC.

This clonotype was seen repeatedly, ten times or more. The chain couples TRBV10-3 to TRBJ2-7, with D uncertain. V was clipped by 3 bases and J by 1 base, with 7 bases between them. This CDR3 is 13 amino acids long. CDR1 and CDR2 from the germline V gene are ENHRY and SYGVKD. CDR3 sequence: CAISDTVSYEQYF. The CDR3 DNA reads as TGTGCCATCAGTGATACGGTATCCTACGAGCAGTACTTC.

Ten or more counts support this clonotype. This chain joins TRBV9 and TRBJ2-1; 11 nucleotides align to TRBD1. The V and J ends lost 3 bases and 4 bases, in that order; junction bases with no gene match: 3. The CDR3 totals 15 residues. The germline V gene encodes CDR1 SGDLS and CDR2 YYNGEE. CDR3 residues: CASSGGTGGYNEQFF. CDR3 nucleotides: TGTGCCAGCAGCGGGGGGACAGGGGGATACAATGAGCAGTTCTTC.

In its sample, this clonotype was seen many times. V and J are TRBV3-1 and TRBJ1-4; D gene ambiguous. Trimming took off 2 bases at V and 4 bases at J, with 14 bases between the two ends. Per germline, CDR1 LGHDT and CDR2 YNNKEL (reference sequence). The CDR3 is 16 residues long. The CDR3 DNA reads as TGTGCCAGCAGCCAACTCCTTGACACCGGTAATGAAAAACTGTTTTTT. Translation gives CASSQLLDTGNEKLFF.

This clonotype occurred many times. This chain uses TRBV6-2 or TRBV6-3 with TRBJ1-5; 7 bases fit TRBD1. This CDR3 comprises 14 residues. Germline loops: CDR1 MNHEY, CDR2 SVGEGT. The ends lost 4 bases at V and 3 bases at J; junction bases unmatched: 3. The CDR3 nucleotides read TGTGCCAGCAGTTGGGACAGTGCCAATCAGCCCCAGCATTTT. This translates into CASSWDSANQPQHF.

The CDR3 is CSASGTTQVETQYF. The CDR3 DNA follows: TGCAGTGCTAGCGGGACTACCCAAGTTGAGACCCAGTACTTC. The chain has TRBV20-1 and TRBJ2-5; 7 bases line up with TRBD2. The CDR3 has 14 amino acids. V lost 3 bases, J lost 5 bases, and 9 bases stayed unmatched. Germline CDR1 reads DFQATT; CDR2 reads SNEGSKA (reference sequence).

Many counts were recorded for this clonotype. The chain is built from TRBV12-3 or TRBV12-4 and TRBJ2-3, with a weak D call TRBD2 (6 bases). The germline V and J ends were trimmed by 3 bases and 3 bases, with 13 bases remaining between them. The length of the CDR3 is 15 residues. CDR3 region: CASSFVAVGTDTQYF. The CDR3 DNA reads TGTGCCAGCAGTTTTGTAGCGGTAGGGACAGATACGCAGTATTTT.

In this sample, this clonotype turned up many times. The chain joins TRBV19 to TRBJ2-1; TRBD1 matches 7 bases. V lost 9 bases and J lost 4; bases outside the gene matches: 6. Germline-derived CDR1 and CDR2 are LNHDA and SQIVND (reference sequence). The CDR3 is 13 amino acids. In nucleotides, the CDR3 is TGTGCCAGCAGCTCCAGGGGGTACAATGAGCAGTTCTTC. It specifies CASSSRGYNEQFF.

The genes are TRBV27 and TRBJ2-1; D may be TRBD2 (7 bases). Trimming shortened V by 5 bases and J by 5 bases, and 22 bases separated the two germline ends. The CDR3 loop spans 17 amino acids. The germline V gene encodes CDR1 MNHEY and CDR2 SMNVEV (reference sequence). The CDR3 spells CASSPITGRDLHNEQFF. In nucleotides, the CDR3 is TGTGCCAGCAGTCCAATTACAGGGAGGGATCTACACAATGAGCAGTTCTTC.

This clonotype was seen at least ten times. The V call is TRBV29-1, the J call TRBJ2-1; no clear D gene. CDR3 size: 8 residues. The V end was cut by 7 bases, the J end by 8 bases, with 3 bases between. The germline V gene has CDR1 SQVTM and CDR2 ANQGSEA. CDR3 protein: CSADEQFF. CDR3 nucleotide sequence: TGCAGCGCGGATGAGCAGTTCTTC.

This clonotype has ten or more counts. The genes are TRBV29-1 and TRBJ2-1; D may be TRBD1 (6 bases). Between the trimmed V and J ends, which lost 3 bases and 6 bases, there was a span of 15 bases. The CDR3 length is 14 residues. Germline CDR1 and CDR2: SQVTM and ANQGSEA. CDR3 protein: CSVDGRGEGNEQFF. CDR3 nucleotides: TGCAGCGTTGACGGCAGGGGCGAAGGCAATGAGCAGTTCTTC.

This clonotype came up many times. The chain has TRBV12-3 or TRBV12-4 and TRBJ2-7; TRBD2 matches 8 bases. The V gene end was trimmed by 5 bases and the J gene end by 3 bases; junction bases not matched to a gene: 24. CDR3 length equals 20 residues. CDR3 nucleotides: TGTGCCAGCAGTAAACGGCGGGGGGCAACGCGGGATAGCTTGTTCTACGAGCAGTACTTC. Protein product: CASSKRRGATRDSLFYEQYF.

In the case of this clonotype: A much larger clone is a single base away; this may be a read error. The chain recombines TRBV5-5 with TRBJ1-1, with unresolved D. Deletions cut 5 bases from V and 6 bases from J, with 8 bases between. CDR3 length equals 11 residues. The germline V gene encodes CDR1 SGHKS and CDR2 YYEKEE (reference sequence). CDR3 sequence: CASSNGPEAFF. The CDR3, as DNA: TGTGCCAGCAGTAACGGTCCTGAAGCTTTCTTT.

The table lists this clonotype with a few counts. The chain links TRBV20-1 to TRBJ2-3, with D perhaps TRBD2 (7 bases). The germline V gene encodes CDR1 DFQATT and CDR2 SNEGSKA (reference sequence). The CDR3 length is 17 residues. V was pared by 1 base and J by 5 bases, with 22 bases between. For the CDR3, the DNA is TGCAGTGCTAGAGGGTACAGCGGGGACACGCTTGTAGATACGCAGTATTTT. Its translation is CSARGYSGDTLVDTQYF.

This clonotype was counted many times. The chain employs TRBV20-1 and TRBJ1-1, with D possibly TRBD1 on 5 matching bases. The ends were cut back, 4 bases at V and 1 base at J, with 10 bases in the middle. Germline CDR1 DFQATT, CDR2 SNEGSKA (reference sequence). This CDR3 comprises 13 residues. CDR3 in amino acids: CSATRGGNTEAFF. The CDR3 DNA reads TGCAGTGCTACCCGGGGGGGGAACACTGAAGCTTTCTTT.

A word on this clonotype: One end of the junction is discordant with germline, which a read error may explain. This chain connects TRBV6-2 or TRBV6-3 to TRBJ2-7; D is perhaps TRBD1 (6 bases). CDR3 size: 15 residues. Germline V gene lookup returns CDR1 MNHEY and CDR2 SVGEGT. CDR3 protein: CASSQDSFVGYAQYF. The CDR3, as DNA: TGTGCCAGCAGCCAGGACAGCTTCGTGGGCTACGCGCAGTACTTC.